What follows describes a single T cell receptor beta chain. The source of the sample is a study of blood T cell repertoires in COVID-19. Study-level information: Both acute and convalescent COVID-19 samples were obtained from the United States, Italy and Spain.

Profiled with immunoSEQ multiplex PCR; TCRdb holds only in-frame clones, not every one. The sample contains around 140,000 clones, 80% to 85% of which appear only once. This CDR3 contains 13 residues. V was trimmed by 4 bases and J by 3 bases, leaving 9 bases between them. CDR1 SGHTA and CDR2 FQGTGA come from the germline V gene. The rearrangement links TRBV7-3 to TRBJ1-1, with D hard to call. The sample taken for sequencing was peripheral blood. The receptor comes from a human donor in a cohort sampled during active COVID-19. The CDR3 sequence is CASSSGEHTEAFF. DNA for the CDR3: TGTGCCAGCAGCTCTGGGGAGCACACTGAAGCTTTCTTT. Based on the CDR3 plus reference TRBV7-3 and TRBJ1-1, the full variable domain is GAGVSQTPSNKVTEKGKYVELRCDPISGHTALYWYRQSLGQGPEFLIYFQGTGAADDSGLPNDRFFAVRPEGSVSTLKIQRTERGDSAVYLCASSSGEHTEAFFGQGTRLTVV.